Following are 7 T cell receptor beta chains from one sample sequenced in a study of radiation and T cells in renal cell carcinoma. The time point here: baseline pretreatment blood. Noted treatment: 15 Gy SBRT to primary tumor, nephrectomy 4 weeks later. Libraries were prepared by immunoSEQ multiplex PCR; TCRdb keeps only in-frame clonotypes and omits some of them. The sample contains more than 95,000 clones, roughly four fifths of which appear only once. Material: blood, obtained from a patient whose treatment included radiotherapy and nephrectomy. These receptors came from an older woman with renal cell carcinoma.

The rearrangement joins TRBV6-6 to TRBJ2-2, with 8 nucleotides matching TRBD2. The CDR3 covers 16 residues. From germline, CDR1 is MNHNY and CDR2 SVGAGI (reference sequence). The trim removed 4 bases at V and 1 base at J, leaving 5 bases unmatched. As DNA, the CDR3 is TGTGCCAGCAGTTCCCCGAGCGGGGGGAACACCGGGGAGCTGTTTTTT. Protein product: CASSSPSGGNTGELFF.

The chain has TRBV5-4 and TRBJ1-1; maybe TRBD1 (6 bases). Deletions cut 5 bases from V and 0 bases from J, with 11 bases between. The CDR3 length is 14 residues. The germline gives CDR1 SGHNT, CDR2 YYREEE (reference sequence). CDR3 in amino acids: CASREGGVNTEAFF. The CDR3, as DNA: TGTGCCAGCAGAGAAGGGGGGGTGAACACTGAAGCTTTCTTT.

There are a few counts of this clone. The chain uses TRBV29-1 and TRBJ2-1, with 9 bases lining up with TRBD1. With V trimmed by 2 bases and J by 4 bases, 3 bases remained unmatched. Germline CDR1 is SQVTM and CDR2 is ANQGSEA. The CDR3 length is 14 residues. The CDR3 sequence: CSVEYRGLYNEQFF. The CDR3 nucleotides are TGCAGCGTTGAATACAGGGGGCTTTACAATGAGCAGTTCTTC.

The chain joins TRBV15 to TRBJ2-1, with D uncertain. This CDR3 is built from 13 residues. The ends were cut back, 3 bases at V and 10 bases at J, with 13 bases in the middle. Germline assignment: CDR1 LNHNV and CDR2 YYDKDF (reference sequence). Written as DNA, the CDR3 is TGTGCCACCAGCAGGCCGCCTATAGACGAGCAGTTCTTC. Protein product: CATSRPPIDEQFF.

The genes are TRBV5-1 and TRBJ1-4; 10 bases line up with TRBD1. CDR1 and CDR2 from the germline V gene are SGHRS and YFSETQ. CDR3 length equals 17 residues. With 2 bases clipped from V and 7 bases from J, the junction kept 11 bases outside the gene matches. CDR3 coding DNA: TGCGCCAGCAGCTTATCCGGGACAGGGGCTTCATTTGAAAAACTGTTTTTT. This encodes CASSLSGTGASFEKLFF.

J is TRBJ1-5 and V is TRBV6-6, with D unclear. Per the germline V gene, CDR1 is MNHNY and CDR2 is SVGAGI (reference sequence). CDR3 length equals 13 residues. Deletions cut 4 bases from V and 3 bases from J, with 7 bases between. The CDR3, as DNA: TGTGCCAGCAGTTCCGACGTCAATCAGCCCCAGCATTTT. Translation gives CASSSDVNQPQHF.

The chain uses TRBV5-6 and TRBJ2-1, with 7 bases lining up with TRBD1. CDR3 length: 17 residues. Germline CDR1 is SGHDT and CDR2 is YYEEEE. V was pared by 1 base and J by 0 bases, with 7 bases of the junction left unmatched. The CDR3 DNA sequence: TGTGCCAGCAGCTTGTGGGCGACAGGGAGCTCCTACAATGAGCAGTTCTTC. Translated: CASSLWATGSSYNEQFF.